These 21 T cell receptor beta chains share one sample of origin, sequenced in a study of T cell clonotyping in hematopoietic cell transplantation. Time point defined: recipient sample about 28 days before transplant, after cytoreduction. Here immunoSEQ multiplex PCR was the method, and the copy in TCRdb shows in-frame clones only, minus some. In the table there are 45,000 or so clones, around 84% of which are singletons. This specimen consisted of peripheral blood mononuclear cells, obtained before stem cell transplant. These TCRs come from a man aged 60-69 years with myelodysplastic syndrome. Some clones in this sample may be carry-over from other donors' samples.

The chain is built from TRBV6-5 and TRBJ1-1, with TRBD1 matching 7 bases. Germline values: CDR1 MNHEY, CDR2 SVGAGI. J was trimmed by 0 bases and V by 5 bases; bases with no gene match: 3. The CDR3 has 14 residues. CDR3 coding DNA: TGTGCCAGCAGTCGGGACAGACTGAACACTGAAGCTTTCTTT. This translates into CASSRDRLNTEAFF.

The chain links TRBV19 to TRBJ2-1, with 8 positions matching TRBD2. This CDR3 has 16 amino acids. With 8 bases clipped from V and 0 bases from J, the junction kept 9 bases outside the gene matches. Germline V gene lookup returns CDR1 LNHDA and CDR2 SQIVND (reference sequence). For the CDR3, the DNA is TGTGCCAGTGGGCCAAGGCTAGCGGGCTCCTACAATGAGCAGTTCTTC. Translated, it gives CASGPRLAGSYNEQFF.

This chain connects TRBV29-1 to TRBJ2-2; D call uncertain. V gave up 0 bases and J gave up 4 bases, with 6 bases separating them. This CDR3 spans 13 amino acids. Looked up from germline, CDR1 is SQVTM and CDR2 is ANQGSEA. The CDR3 protein is CSVEDAGTGELFF. The CDR3 bases are TGCAGCGTTGAAGACGCAGGCACCGGGGAGCTGTTTTTT.

The chain combines TRBV7-2 with TRBJ2-1, with 7 positions matching TRBD1. Germline V gene sequence: CDR1 SGHTA, CDR2 FQGNSA. The CDR3 consists of 13 residues. The J segment lost 12 bases and the V segment lost 5 bases, leaving 10 bases of the junction unmatched. This CDR3 is CASSLAYRDRQFF. The CDR3 DNA follows: TGTGCCAGCAGCCTGGCTTACCGGGACAGGCAGTTCTTC. The full variable domain, completed using reference TRBV7-2 and TRBJ2-1, is GAGVSQSPSNKVTEKGKDVELRCDPISGHTALYWYRQSLGQGLEFLIYFQGNSAPDKSGLPSDRFSAERTGGSVSTLTIQRTQQEDSAVYLCASSLAYRDRQFFGPGTRLTVL.

This clone was detected a few times. The chain recombines TRBV28 with TRBJ1-4; D uncertain. The CDR3 spans 14 residues. Germline lookup yields CDR1 MDHEN and CDR2 SYDVKM. Between the trimmed V and J ends, which lost 7 bases and 0 bases, there was a span of 9 bases. The CDR3 nucleotides read TGTGCCAGCAAGTACCGAACAACTAATGAAAAACTGTTTTTT. It translates to CASKYRTTNEKLFF. Full variable domain (missing parts from reference TRBV28 and TRBJ1-4): DVKVTQSSRYLVKRTGEKVFLECVQDMDHENMFWYRQDPGLGLRLIYFSYDVKMKEKGDIPEGYSVSREKKERFSLILESASTNQTSMYLCASKYRTTNEKLFFGSGTQLSVL.

CDR3 coding DNA: TGTGCCAGTAGTATGTCGACAGCCACCGGGGAGCTGTTTTTT. As protein: CASSMSTATGELFF. The rearrangement uses TRBV19 and TRBJ2-2; D possibly corresponds to TRBD1 (5 bases). The CDR3 is 14 residues long. Germline CDR1 LNHDA, CDR2 SQIVND (reference sequence). Trimming cost V 3 bases and J 4 bases, with 9 bases left between them. Drawing the rest from reference TRBV19 and TRBJ2-2, the complete variable domain is DGGITQSPKYLFRKEGQNVTLSCEQNLNHDAMYWYRQDPGQGLRLIYYSQIVNDFQKGDIAEGYSVSREKKESFPLTVTSAQKNPTAFYLCASSMSTATGELFFGEGSRLTVL.

This sequence joins TRBV6-1 and TRBJ2-7, with D uncertain. CDR3 size: 15 residues. The V gene lost 2 bases and the J gene lost 0 bases, with 11 bases spanning the gap. Germline V gene sequence: CDR1 MNHNS, CDR2 SASEGT. CDR3 DNA sequence: TGTGCCAGCAGTGAATTCGAAACTTACTCCTACGAGCAGTACTTC. Translation gives CASSEFETYSYEQYF.

The chain carries TRBV30 and TRBJ2-7; 9 nucleotides align to TRBD1. J lost 11 bases, V lost 2 bases, and 7 bases had no gene match. There are 12 residues in the CDR3. Germline loops: CDR1 GTSNPN, CDR2 SVGIG (reference sequence). The CDR3 reads CAWSRIGTGKYF. The CDR3 DNA sequence: TGTGCCTGGAGTAGAATAGGGACAGGGAAGTACTTC.

V gene TRBV7-3 combines with J gene TRBJ1-1; a possible D gene is TRBD1 (5 bases). The CDR3 runs to 12 residues. CDR1 and CDR2 from the germline V gene are SGHTA and FQGTGA. V gave up 4 bases and J gave up 8 bases, with 11 bases separating them. The CDR3 here is CASSSGTGEAFF. CDR3 bases: TGTGCCAGCAGCTCGGGGACCGGGGAAGCTTTCTTT.

The rearrangement links TRBV11-1 to TRBJ2-5, with 9 bases identical to TRBD1. Germline V lookup: CDR1 SGHAT, CDR2 FQDESV (reference sequence). The CDR3 runs to 15 residues. J lost 2 bases, V lost 4 bases, and 5 bases had no gene match. The chain's CDR3 is CASSSGTGQQETQYF. For the CDR3, the DNA is TGTGCCAGCAGCTCCGGGACAGGGCAGCAAGAGACCCAGTACTTC.

The genes are TRBV7-2 and TRBJ1-2; TRBD1 might be the D (6 bases). Deletions cut 5 bases from V and 8 bases from J, with 18 bases between. Germline V gene data show CDR1 as SGHTA and CDR2 as FQGNSA. The CDR3 consists of 14 residues. This CDR3 is CASSTRTVYQGYTF. For the CDR3, the DNA is TGTGCCAGCAGCACCAGGACAGTTTATCAGGGCTACACCTTC.

The chain combines TRBV11-1 with TRBJ1-2; D is unresolved. The CDR3 runs to 14 residues. Germline V gives CDR1 SGHAT, CDR2 FQDESV (reference sequence). Trimming removed 5 bases at V and 0 bases at J, with 10 bases between. The CDR3 DNA follows: TGTGCCAGCAGCCGAGACCAGGCTAACTATGGCTACACCTTC. This gives the protein CASSRDQANYGYTF.

The genes are TRBV2 and TRBJ2-7, with a tentative D call TRBD2 (5 bases). CDR3 length equals 13 residues. Trimming removed 3 bases at V and 7 bases at J, with 13 bases between. CDR1 is SNHLY and CDR2 is FYNNEI in the germline V gene. The CDR3 sequence: CASSDGGKREQYF. CDR3 nucleotide sequence: TGTGCCAGCAGTGACGGTGGAAAGCGGGAGCAGTACTTC.

The rearrangement links TRBV6-5 to TRBJ1-5; D is ambiguous. Per the germline V gene, CDR1 is MNHEY and CDR2 is SVGAGI. V lost 6 bases to trimming and J lost 6 bases, with 15 bases between them. The CDR3 extends over 14 amino acids. The CDR3 DNA sequence: TGTGCCAGCAGCGACCTACCCGGGGTTCAGCCCCAGCATTTT. It specifies CASSDLPGVQPQHF.

The gene calls are TRBV11-2 and TRBJ2-7, with D possibly being TRBD1 (5 bases). V shed 1 base and J shed 0 bases, with 10 bases lying between them. Germline values: CDR1 SGHAT, CDR2 FQNNGV. The CDR3 is made up of 15 amino acids. The CDR3: CASSLALDNSYEQYF. CDR3 DNA sequence: TGTGCCAGCAGCTTAGCTTTGGACAACTCCTACGAGCAGTACTTC. Complete variable domain (other parts from reference TRBV11-2 and TRBJ2-7): EAGVAQSPRYKIIEKRQSVAFWCNPISGHATLYWYQQILGQGPKLLIQFQNNGVVDDSQLPKDRFSAERLKGVDSTLKIQPAKLEDSAVYLCASSLALDNSYEQYFGPGTRLTVT.

This clone appeared a few times. DNA of the CDR3: TGTGCCAGCAGATGGTCGAAGGGGGTTCAAGCTTTCTTT. It is translated as CASRWSKGVQAFF. The chain joins TRBV6-1 to TRBJ1-1; perhaps TRBD1 as D (6 bases). V lost 6 bases and J 9 bases, leaving 17 bases between the germline ends. The V gene's germline CDR1 is MNHNS and CDR2 SASEGT. The CDR3 is 13 amino acids.

V gene TRBV9 combines with J gene TRBJ2-3; D is uncertain. V was shortened by 4 bases and J by 5 bases, with 17 bases between the two germline ends. This CDR3 region has 15 residues. Germline loops: CDR1 SGDLS, CDR2 YYNGEE. CDR3 amino acids: CASSTAGQDGDTQYF. Written as DNA, the CDR3 is TGTGCCAGCAGCACCGCCGGCCAGGACGGAGATACGCAGTATTTT.

This clone was counted a single time. This sequence joins TRBV28 and TRBJ2-7; D is undetermined. CDR1 and CDR2 from the germline V gene are MDHEN and SYDVKM. The CDR3 runs 12 residues. The germline V and J ends were trimmed by 2 bases and 7 bases, with 9 bases remaining between them. CDR3 sequence: CASSLPPQEQYF. Written as DNA, the CDR3 is TGTGCCAGCAGTTTACCACCCCAGGAGCAGTACTTC.

CDR3 loop: CASIPTGGLGGYTF. The CDR3 bases are TGTGCCAGTATCCCGACAGGGGGGCTAGGCGGCTACACCTTC. The chain employs TRBV19 and TRBJ1-2, with TRBD1 identical over 9 bases. Trimming at V came to 7 bases and at J to 8 bases, leaving 11 bases not matched to a gene. Germline CDR1 and CDR2: LNHDA and SQIVND (reference sequence). This CDR3 comprises 14 residues.

The CDR3 coding sequence is TGCGCCAGCAGCCCTATTGGGACAGGGGCCCCAGATACGCAGTATTTT. Amino acid sequence: CASSPIGTGAPDTQYF. The chain employs TRBV4-3 and TRBJ2-3, with TRBD1 identical over 10 bases. Germline CDR1 LGHNA, CDR2 YSLEER. Unmatched junction bases numbered 8, after V lost 4 bases and J lost 4 bases. This CDR3 is built from 16 residues.

The J gene is TRBJ1-6, the V gene TRBV28; TRBD1 might be the D (5 bases). CDR3 length: 14 amino acids. In germline, CDR1 is MDHEN, CDR2 SYDVKM. Deletions cut 6 bases from V and 7 bases from J, with 13 bases between. Here the CDR3 reads CASSPLRVNSPLHF. CDR3 in DNA: TGTGCCAGCAGCCCCCTCAGGGTGAATTCACCCCTCCACTTT.